This passage covers 32 T cell receptor beta chains from one sample sequenced in a study of tumor and adjacent non-tumor tissue in lung cancer. No cell sorting was done before RNA was extracted from the tissue. The library came from three nested PCR rounds adapted from ARM-PCR protocols. TCRdb re-analysed the multiplex PCR reads in MiXCR, keeping a single row per CDR3 protein. The table includes over 85,000 distinct CDR3 sequences, over 70% detected once. Sequencing used lung tumor tissue. These TCRs come from a man aged 70-80 years with non-small cell lung cancer.

Remarks on this clonotype: Germline and junction disagree at one end, which may indicate a read error. The chain employs TRBV5-1 and TRBJ2-6, with D perhaps matching TRBD2 (5 bases). The CDR3 has 15 amino acids. Per the germline V gene, CDR1 is SGHRS and CDR2 is YFSETQ. The chain's CDR3 is CASGLGGHGANVLTF. The CDR3 DNA reads TGCGCCAGCGGCTTGGGCGGGCACGGGGCCAACGTCCTGACTTTC.

On this clonotype itself: In this CDR3 the conserved last residue, phenylalanine or tryptophan, is missing, so a read error is likely. Because the CDR3's place on the DNA is in doubt, the DNA is left out and the CDR3 is given as listed by TCRdb. The rearrangement joins TRBV20-1 to TRBJ1-1. CDR1 is DFQATT, CDR2 SNEGSKA, per germline (reference sequence). The CDR3 is 16 amino acids long, termini counted. CDR3 loop: CSARGLGMAENTETFL.

Remarks on this clonotype: The junction does not match germline at one end; this may be a read error. The V and J genes are TRBV4-3 and TRBJ2-1; TRBD2 matches 7 bases. Germline CDR1 is LGHNA and CDR2 is YSLEER. The CDR3 extends over 17 amino acids. The CDR3 sequence: CASSQDPAGLEYNEQFF. The CDR3 DNA reads TGTGCCAGCAGCCAAGATCCAGCGGGACTTGAATACAATGAGCAGTTCTTC.

The chain uses TRBV6-1 and TRBJ1-5; D gene ambiguous. The CDR3 sequence is 15 residues long. V shed 6 bases and J shed 6 bases, with 18 bases lying between them. CDR1 MNHNS and CDR2 SASEGT come from the germline V gene. Here the CDR3 DNA reads TGTGCCAGCAGGGGCAATGGCTCACCCGCTCAGCCCCAGCATTTT. It is translated as CASRGNGSPAQPQHF.

Remarks on this clonotype: The junction differs from germline at one of its ends, possibly a read error. The chain employs TRBV11-1 and TRBJ1-2, with D uncertain. The CDR3 loop spans 12 amino acids. Germline loops: CDR1 SGHAT, CDR2 FQDESV (reference sequence). The CDR3 DNA follows: TGTACCAGCAGCTTATACAGATATAGCCACACCTTC. Protein product: CTSSLYRYSHTF.

Comment on this clonotype: The junction shows a germline mismatch at one end, possibly a read error. The rearrangement joins TRBV6-1 to TRBJ1-5, with 8 bases fitting TRBD1. Germline CDR1 and CDR2: MNHNS and SASEGT. The CDR3 spans 12 residues. The CDR3 DNA reads as TGTGCCAGATGGACAGGGAATCAGCCCCTGCATTTT. Translating gives CARWTGNQPLHF.

The gene calls are TRBV6-5 and TRBJ2-3; maybe TRBD1 (6 bases). The CDR3 runs 16 residues. Looked up from germline, CDR1 is MNHEY and CDR2 is SVGAGI. V was clipped by 2 bases and J by 0 bases, with 12 bases between them. The CDR3 spells CASSYGSRGSTDTQYF. CDR3 sequence (DNA): TGTGCCAGCAGTTACGGTTCGAGGGGGAGCACAGATACGCAGTATTTT.

This clonotype was observed a handful of times. A much larger clone sits a single nucleotide away, making a read error possible. The genes are TRBV11-2 and TRBJ2-6; D is uncertain. The CDR3 totals 13 residues. In germline, CDR1 is SGHAT, CDR2 FQNNGV. The CDR3 DNA follows: TGTGCCAGCAGCTTAGTGTTGGCCGACGTCCTGACTTTC. Translating it yields CASSLVLADVLTF.

Concerning this clonotype itself: A read error may explain this, as a much larger clone is one base away. The chain couples TRBV10-2 to TRBJ2-7, with TRBD2 as a possible D gene (6 bases). Germline V gives CDR1 WSHSY, CDR2 SAAADI. The CDR3 extends over 17 amino acids. The V end was cut by 5 bases, the J end by 0 bases, with 20 bases between. The CDR3 here is CASSRSIWRDLSYEQYF. For the CDR3, the DNA is TGCGCCAGCAGTAGGTCGATTTGGCGGGACCTCTCCTACGAGCAGTACTTC.

On this clonotype itself: Its ends do not fully match the called genes, so a read error is possible. The J gene is TRBJ1-1, the V gene TRBV6-1, with D unclear. Germline CDR1 MNHNS, CDR2 SASEGT. This CDR3 is built from 13 residues. CDR3 DNA: TGTGTCAGCGTAATTGGCGGGCCCTCGGGAGCTTTCTTT. Encoded protein: CVSVIGGPSGAFF.

As concerns this clonotype: A junction end diverges from the germline sequence, so it may reflect a read error. This chain connects TRBV11-2 to TRBJ2-1; D tentatively fits TRBD1 or TRBD2 (5 bases each). This CDR3 spans 18 amino acids. Germline-derived CDR1 and CDR2 are SGHAT and FQNNGV. This chain's CDR3 is CVSSLECLGRTSYTEQFF. The CDR3 DNA reads as TGTGTCAGCAGCTTAGAATGTCTGGGGCGGACTTCATACACTGAGCAGTTCTTC.

Details on this clonotype: The junction differs from germline at one of its ends, possibly a read error. V and J are TRBV29-1 and TRBJ1-1; no clear D gene. The V gene's germline CDR1 is SQVTM and CDR2 ANQGSEA. CDR3 length: 12 amino acids. The CDR3 reads CRVVAERPDAFF. CDR3 DNA: TGCAGAGTTGTGGCGGAGAGGCCTGATGCCTTCTTT.

The V and J genes are TRBV6-2 or TRBV6-3 and TRBJ2-1, with no clear D. This CDR3 is 14 amino acids long. The V gene lost 5 bases and the J gene lost 6 bases, with 14 bases spanning the gap. Germline CDR1 MNHEY, CDR2 SVGEGT. The CDR3 protein is CASSPTTHSNEQFF. CDR3 sequence (DNA): TGTGCCAGCAGTCCTACTACACATTCCAATGAGCAGTTCTTC.

Concerning this clonotype itself: One junction end does not reproduce the germline sequence, and a read error may be involved. The chain joins TRBV5-4 to TRBJ1-6; TRBD1 matches at 8 bases. The germline gives CDR1 SGHNT, CDR2 YYREEE (reference sequence). The CDR3 contains 15 residues. CDR3 bases: TGTGCCAGCAGCACGACAGGGGATAGTAAATCACCCCTCCATTTT. This translates into CASSTTGDSKSPLHF.

The chain's CDR3 is CASSFLAGVGNTIYF. CDR3 DNA: TGTGCCAGCAGCTTCCTCGCAGGGGTTGGAAACACCATATATTTT. This rearrangement joins TRBV13 to TRBJ1-3, with TRBD1 as a possible D gene (6 bases). The CDR3 spans 15 residues. The V and J ends lost 3 bases and 3 bases respectively, with 12 bases between them. Germline values: CDR1 PRHDT, CDR2 FYEKMQ (reference sequence).

Concerning this clonotype: One end of the junction varies from germline; a read error may be responsible. The chain has TRBV5-4 and TRBJ1-1; D remains ambiguous. Germline loops: CDR1 SGHNT, CDR2 YYREEE (reference sequence). The CDR3 covers 13 residues. Written as DNA, the CDR3 is TGTACCAGCAGCCCTGGACTGAACAATGAAGCTTTCTTT. Protein: CTSSPGLNNEAFF.

The CDR3 nucleotides read TGTGCCAGCAGCCTTCTCAGGGGGAAAACGAAAGAGACCCAGTACTTC. Its translation: CASSLLRGKTKETQYF. The gene calls are TRBV5-4 and TRBJ2-5; 7 bases align to TRBD1. The length of the CDR3 is 16 residues. Germline V gene data show CDR1 as SGHNT and CDR2 as YYREEE (reference sequence). The J segment lost 3 bases and the V segment lost 4 bases, leaving 12 bases of the junction unmatched.

The chain uses TRBV5-1 and TRBJ1-2; 7 nucleotides line up with TRBD1. The CDR3 is 15 residues long. Trimming cost V 6 bases and J 4 bases; bases outside gene matches: 12. Germline V gives CDR1 SGHRS, CDR2 YFSETQ. CDR3 sequence reads: CASNNHRGVGYGYTF. The CDR3 DNA reads as TGCGCCAGCAATAACCACAGGGGAGTTGGCTATGGCTACACCTTC.

As for this clonotype: A much more abundant neighbour one base away suggests this may be a read error. The rearrangement uses TRBV5-1 and TRBJ2-5; D gene uncertain. Germline V gene lookup returns CDR1 SGHRS and CDR2 YFSETQ. The V gene lost 0 bases and the J gene lost 8 bases, with 20 bases spanning the gap. This CDR3 contains 16 residues. The CDR3 nucleotides are TGCGCCAGCAGCTTGGACAACCTCCAGCGTAGGGATACCCAGTACTTC. It translates to CASSLDNLQRRDTQYF.

At least ten counts were recorded for this clonotype. This chain connects TRBV12-3 or TRBV12-4 to TRBJ2-1; TRBD2 aligns across 13 bases. The length of the CDR3 is 19 residues. Germline trimming cut 6 bases from V and 0 bases from J; bases unmatched to any gene: 11. The CDR3 DNA is TGTGCCAGCAGAAAAACTAGCGGGGGGGCCATTAGCTCCTACAATGAGCAGTTCTTC. This encodes CASRKTSGGAISSYNEQFF.

Details on this clonotype: Relative to the germline gene, one junction end is altered; a read error may explain this. This chain joins TRBV11-2 and TRBJ2-7; D possibly corresponds to TRBD2 (5 bases). The CDR3 has 17 amino acids. From germline, CDR1 is SGHAT and CDR2 FQNNGV. The CDR3 here is CTSSLVPTGLAYYEQYF. The DNA for the CDR3 is TGTACCAGCAGCTTAGTACCCACTGGGCTAGCCTATTACGAGCAGTACTTC. Filled out from reference TRBV11-2 and TRBJ2-7, the complete variable domain reads EAGVAQSPRYKIIEKRQSVAFWCNPISGHATLYWYQQILGQGPKLLIQFQNNGVVDDSQLPKDRFSAERLKGVDSTLKIQPAKLEDSAVYLCTSSLVPTGLAYYEQYFGPGTRLTVT.

To note about this clonotype: A junction boundary mismatches the germline segment, possibly from a read error. The V and J genes are TRBV12-3 or TRBV12-4 and TRBJ1-6; TRBD1 is a possible D gene (6 bases). The CDR3 spans 16 residues. In DNA form, the CDR3 reads TGTGCCAGCACCTCCGGGATGGGGGGCTATAATTCACCGCTCCACTTT. It specifies CASTSGMGGYNSPLHF.

Only one count was recorded for this clonotype. The chain couples TRBV7-2 to TRBJ1-2; 9 positions agree with TRBD1. There are 14 residues in the CDR3. The germline V gene has CDR1 SGHTA and CDR2 FQGNSA. The V gene end was trimmed by 4 bases and the J gene end by 7 bases; junction bases not matched to a gene: 7. DNA for the CDR3: TGTGCCAGCAGCTCGAGGACAGGGGACTGTGGCTACACCTTC. Protein: CASSSRTGDCGYTF.

On this clonotype: Its ends do not fully match the called genes, so a read error is possible. V usage is TRBV29-1 and J usage is TRBJ2-5; D not resolved. Looked up from germline, CDR1 is SQVTM and CDR2 is ANQGSEA. The length of the CDR3 is 11 residues. DNA for the CDR3: TGCAGCATTGAGAAAAGTGAGACTCAGTACTTC. This gives the protein CSIEKSETQYF.

The rearrangement uses TRBV6-6 and TRBJ1-1; the D gene is possibly TRBD1 (5 bases). The V end lost 0 bases, the J end lost 6 bases, and 17 bases lay between the germline ends. Germline values: CDR1 MNHNY, CDR2 SVGAGI (reference sequence). CDR3 length: 16 amino acids. The CDR3 region is CASSYSPGPGDAEAFF. As DNA, the CDR3 is TGTGCCAGCAGTTACTCACCGGGACCGGGAGACGCTGAAGCTTTCTTT.

As to this clonotype: The junction differs from germline at one of its ends, possibly a read error. The chain has TRBV6-2 or TRBV6-3 and TRBJ1-5, with a weak D call TRBD1 (6 bases). CDR1 and CDR2 from the germline V gene are MNHEY and SVGEGT. This CDR3 comprises 14 residues. Here the CDR3 DNA reads TGTGCTAGTAGTTATCACAGGGAAAATCAGCCCCAGCGTTTT. It yields the protein CASSYHRENQPQRF.

On this clonotype itself: This may stem from a read error, because a much larger clone lies one nucleotide away. The chain recombines TRBV12-5 with TRBJ2-3; D tentatively reads TRBD1 or TRBD2 (7 bases each). The CDR3 loop spans 16 amino acids. CDR1 and CDR2 from the germline V gene are LGHNT and FRNRAP. Trimming pared 7 bases from V and 6 bases from J, leaving 23 bases between. The CDR3 region has the DNA TGTGCTAGTGCCTCACTAGCGAGGGGGCCAGGGGATACGCAGTATTTT. It encodes CASASLARGPGDTQYF.

This clonotype was counted once. Germline is not matched at one junction end, which may reflect a read error. This sequence joins TRBV10-2 and TRBJ1-1, with D possibly TRBD1 on 6 matching bases. Germline lookup yields CDR1 WSHSY and CDR2 SAAADI. The CDR3 covers 13 residues. CDR3 amino acids: CASCEGGDTETFF. Here the CDR3 DNA reads TGCGCCAGCTGTGAGGGGGGGGACACTGAAACTTTCTTT.

As to this clonotype: The germline gene is not matched at one end of the junction; a read error may be the cause. This rearrangement joins TRBV5-4 to TRBJ1-6; the D gene is possibly TRBD1 (6 bases). CDR3 size: 16 residues. Germline loops: CDR1 SGHNT, CDR2 YYREEE (reference sequence). CDR3 region: CASSYLAGHLNSPLHF. The CDR3 DNA reads as TGTGCTAGCAGCTACTTAGCGGGACACCTTAATTCACCCCTCCATTTT.

The rearrangement joins TRBV6-2 or TRBV6-3 to TRBJ2-1; 8 bases line up with TRBD2. Germline trimming cut 6 bases from V and 5 bases from J; bases unmatched to any gene: 9. This CDR3 has 15 amino acids. From germline, CDR1 is MNHEY and CDR2 SVGEGT. Here the CDR3 DNA reads TGTGCCAGCAGCCCTCGGGGGGGTCTCCACAATGAGCAGTTCTTC. Amino acids: CASSPRGGLHNEQFF.

A note on this clonotype: The junction departs from germline at one end; a sequencing error may be responsible. The rearrangement links TRBV6-2 or TRBV6-3 to TRBJ2-1; D gene unclear. This CDR3 contains 13 residues. Germline CDR1 and CDR2: MNHEY and SVGEGT. The CDR3 nucleotides are TGTGCCAGCTACAGAGGCAGTTACAATGAGCAGTTATTC. Encoded protein: CASYRGSYNEQLF.

This clonotype occurred a few times. A read error is possible here, since a much larger clone lies one base away. This sequence joins TRBV30 and TRBJ1-4; 10 bases agree with TRBD1. V lost 5 bases, J lost 7 bases, and 10 bases stayed unmatched. The CDR3 loop spans 15 amino acids. Looked up from germline, CDR1 is GTSNPN and CDR2 is SVGIG (reference sequence). The DNA for the CDR3 is TGTGCCTGGGCCGGACAGGGGGTGCAGGGTGAAAAACTGTTTTTT. Translated, it gives CAWAGQGVQGEKLFF. The complete variable domain, with remaining parts taken from reference TRBV30 and TRBJ1-4, reads SQTIHQWPATLVQPVGSPLSLECTVEGTSNPNLYWYRQAAGRGLQLLFYSVGIGQISSEVPQNLSASRPQDRQFILSSKKLLLSDSGFYLCAWAGQGVQGEKLFFGSGTQLSVL.